These 8 T cell receptor beta chains originate from one sample sequenced in a study of tumor-infiltrating lymphocytes in localized non-small cell lung cancer. Sequencing was performed with immunoSEQ multiplex PCR; in TCRdb, only in-frame clones are kept and a portion is missing. This table holds about 8,900 clones, 68% found once. The source material was uninvolved lung tissue not adjacent to the tumor. These receptor sequences come from a human donor with non-small cell lung cancer.

The chain couples TRBV7-3 to TRBJ1-3; D is ambiguous. There are 16 residues in the CDR3. The V gene lost 2 bases and the J gene lost 0 bases, with 11 bases spanning the gap. The germline CDR1 and CDR2 sequences are SGHTA and FQGTGA. The CDR3 region is CASSLAQAASGNTIYF. The DNA for the CDR3 is TGTGCCAGCAGCTTAGCGCAAGCAGCCTCTGGAAACACCATATATTTT.

J is TRBJ2-7 and V is TRBV5-1; D call uncertain. CDR1 is SGHRS and CDR2 is YFSETQ in the germline V gene. Trimming took off 2 bases at V and 5 bases at J, with 11 bases between the two ends. The CDR3 spans 13 residues. In DNA, the CDR3 is TGCGCCAGCAGCTTTGCTGGAATTAACGAGCAGTACTTC. It encodes CASSFAGINEQYF.

The chain links TRBV28 to TRBJ2-3; no clear D. Trimming left V 5 bases short and J 3 bases short, with 3 bases between. Per the germline V gene, CDR1 is MDHEN and CDR2 is SYDVKM. This CDR3 contains 11 residues. The CDR3 loop reads CASSETDTQYF. The CDR3 nucleotides are TGTGCCAGCAGTGAAACAGATACGCAGTATTTT.

The chain combines TRBV28 with TRBJ1-5; 11 positions agree with TRBD1. Germline values: CDR1 MDHEN, CDR2 SYDVKM. This CDR3 has 18 residues. With V trimmed by 4 bases and J by 1 base, 9 bases remained unmatched. The CDR3 loop is CASSSLDRGPGSNQPQHF. CDR3 nucleotides: TGTGCCAGCAGTTCGCTGGACAGGGGGCCGGGAAGCAATCAGCCCCAGCATTTT.

The chain uses TRBV28 and TRBJ1-3; 8 bases agree with TRBD1. CDR1 is MDHEN, CDR2 SYDVKM, per germline. J gave up 9 bases and V 8 bases, and 15 bases lay outside the gene matches. The CDR3 is 15 amino acids. The CDR3 region has the DNA TGTGCCAGCGTAGGTGCAGGGGGCGATTTTAGCACCATATATTTT. It translates to CASVGAGGDFSTIYF.

The chain uses TRBV4-2 and TRBJ2-5; TRBD2 matches 7 bases. With 1 base clipped from V and 1 base from J, the junction kept 3 bases outside the gene matches. This CDR3 has 15 residues. In germline, CDR1 is LGHNA, CDR2 YNFKEQ. CDR3 nucleotides: TGTGCCAGCAGCCAAGCGGGGGGACCCCAAGAGACCCAGTACTTC. It is translated as CASSQAGGPQETQYF.

The gene calls are TRBV29-1 and TRBJ2-3; no firm D call. Trimming stripped 6 bases from V and 2 bases from J, with 15 bases between. The CDR3 contains 14 residues. Germline loops: CDR1 SQVTM, CDR2 ANQGSEA. The CDR3 reads CSVAPQRVTDTQYF. CDR3 nucleotides: TGCAGCGTCGCCCCCCAGCGTGTCACAGATACGCAGTATTTT.

V gene TRBV29-1 combines with J gene TRBJ1-5; D remains ambiguous. Germline assignment: CDR1 SQVTM and CDR2 ANQGSEA. The V end was cut by 4 bases, the J end by 3 bases, with 10 bases between. This CDR3 spans 13 amino acids. CDR3 sequence reads: CSVAQDLNQPQHF. The CDR3 region has the DNA TGCAGCGTTGCTCAGGACCTCAATCAGCCCCAGCATTTT.